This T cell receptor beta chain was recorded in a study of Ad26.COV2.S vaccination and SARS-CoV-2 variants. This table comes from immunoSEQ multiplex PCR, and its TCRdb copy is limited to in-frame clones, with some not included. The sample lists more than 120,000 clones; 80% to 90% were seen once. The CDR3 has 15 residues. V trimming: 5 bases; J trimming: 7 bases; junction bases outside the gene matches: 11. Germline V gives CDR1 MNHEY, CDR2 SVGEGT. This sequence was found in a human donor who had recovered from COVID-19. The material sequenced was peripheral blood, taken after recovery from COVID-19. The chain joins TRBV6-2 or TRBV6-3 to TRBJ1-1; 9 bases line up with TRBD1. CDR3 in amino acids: CASSLIQGADGEAFF. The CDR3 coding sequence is TGTGCCAGCAGTCTCATACAGGGGGCAGACGGTGAAGCTTTCTTT.